Sequencing of this T cell receptor beta chain was carried out in a study of blood T cell repertoires in COVID-19. Study-level background: Material from acute and convalescent COVID-19 was sourced from the United States, Italy and Spain. PBMCs, B-cell-depleted T cells, or T cells provided the cDNA or gDNA that made up the material.

As handled by the study authors: Reference gene primer amplification gave estimated nucleated cell counts. Sequencing was performed with immunoSEQ multiplex PCR; in TCRdb, only in-frame clones are kept and a portion is missing. For V, J and clone size, that table is used; D and trimming come from the DNA. The sample shows 250,000 to 350,000 clones, about 91% of them seen only once. The CDR3 runs 16 residues. CDR1 is LNHDA and CDR2 is SQIVND in the germline V gene (reference sequence). V lost 5 bases, J lost 8 bases, and 15 bases stayed unmatched. The chain joins TRBV19 to TRBJ1-5; TRBD1 aligns across 7 bases. Sequenced material: peripheral blood. The TCR was taken from a woman in her 30s who had recovered from COVID-19. The chain's CDR3 is CASSVDRVGSPKPQHF. CDR3 sequence (DNA): TGTGCCAGTAGTGTTGACAGGGTAGGAAGCCCTAAGCCCCAGCATTTT.